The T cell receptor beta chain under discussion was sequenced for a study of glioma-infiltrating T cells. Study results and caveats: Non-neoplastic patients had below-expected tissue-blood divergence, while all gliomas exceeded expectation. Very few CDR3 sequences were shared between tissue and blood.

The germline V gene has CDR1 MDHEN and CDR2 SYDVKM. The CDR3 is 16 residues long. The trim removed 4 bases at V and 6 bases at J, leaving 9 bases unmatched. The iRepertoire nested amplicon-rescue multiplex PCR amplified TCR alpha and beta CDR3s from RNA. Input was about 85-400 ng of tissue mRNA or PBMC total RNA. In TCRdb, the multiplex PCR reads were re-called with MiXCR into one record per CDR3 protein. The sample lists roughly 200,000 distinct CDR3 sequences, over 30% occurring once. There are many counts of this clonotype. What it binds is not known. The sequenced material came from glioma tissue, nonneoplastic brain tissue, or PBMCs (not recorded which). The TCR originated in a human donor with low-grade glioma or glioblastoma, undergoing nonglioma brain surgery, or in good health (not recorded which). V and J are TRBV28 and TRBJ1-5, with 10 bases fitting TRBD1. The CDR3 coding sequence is TGTGCCAGCAGTTCGACAAGACAGGGGGCCGGTCAGCCCCAGCATTTT. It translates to CASSSTRQGAGQPQHF.